Below are 20 T cell receptor beta chains sequenced from a single sample in a study of neurological immune-mediated disorders. Each CDR3 protein is one row after TCRdb ran MiXCR on the 5' RACE reads. The table lists 28,000 or so distinct CDR3 sequences, around 20% of them singletons. The sample consisted of PBMCs. These receptors originate from a woman aged 55-69 years in good health.

About this clonotype itself: The junction differs from germline at one of its ends, possibly a read error. This chain uses TRBV5-1 with TRBJ1-1, with TRBD1 as a possible D gene (6 bases). The germline V gene encodes CDR1 SGHRS and CDR2 YFSETQ. The CDR3 is made up of 14 amino acids. CDR3 sequence (DNA): TGCGCCAGCAGCCCCTGTGGGGGCCGGACTGATGCTTTCTTT. Protein product: CASSPCGGRTDAFF.

V gene TRBV11-1 combines with J gene TRBJ2-1; D is unresolved. The CDR3 covers 16 residues. V lost 1 base and J 7 bases, leaving 17 bases between the germline ends. Germline-derived CDR1 and CDR2 are SGHAT and FQDESV (reference sequence). The CDR3 sequence is CASSLEHPLNVNEQFF. CDR3 bases: TGTGCCAGCAGCTTAGAACACCCACTAAATGTGAATGAGCAGTTCTTC.

Ten or more counts support this clonotype. The rearrangement uses TRBV5-1 and TRBJ2-5; no firm D call. Deletions cut 2 bases from V and 2 bases from J, with 16 bases between. The CDR3 loop spans 16 amino acids. CDR1 SGHRS and CDR2 YFSETQ come from the germline V gene. CDR3 protein: CASSFTSGPIQETQYF. CDR3 DNA: TGCGCCAGCAGCTTTACTTCTGGACCGATACAAGAGACCCAGTACTTC. Full variable domain (outside the CDR3, taken from reference TRBV5-1 and TRBJ2-5): KAGVTQTPRYLIKTRGQQVTLSCSPISGHRSVSWYQQTPGQGLQFLFEYFSETQRNKGNFPGRFSGRQFSNSRSEMNVSTLELGDSALYLCASSFTSGPIQETQYFGPGTRLLVL.

This clonotype showed up many times. The chain combines TRBV11-2 with TRBJ1-1; no clear D. Per germline, CDR1 SGHAT and CDR2 FQNNGV. The length of the CDR3 is 16 residues. Deletions cut 6 bases from V and 0 bases from J, with 17 bases between. CDR3 sequence reads: CASSSRTHNMNTEAFF. For the CDR3, the DNA is TGTGCCAGCAGTTCCCGGACGCATAACATGAACACTGAAGCTTTCTTT. The full variable domain, with the rest looked up from reference TRBV11-2 and TRBJ1-1, is EAGVAQSPRYKIIEKRQSVAFWCNPISGHATLYWYQQILGQGPKLLIQFQNNGVVDDSQLPKDRFSAERLKGVDSTLKIQPAKLEDSAVYLCASSSRTHNMNTEAFFGQGTRLTVV.

This clonotype was observed at least ten times. The chain recombines TRBV5-6 with TRBJ2-1; D might be TRBD2 (5 bases). Germline V lookup: CDR1 SGHDT, CDR2 YYEEEE. The CDR3 is 15 amino acids. V shed 3 bases and J shed 6 bases, with 16 bases lying between them. In DNA form, the CDR3 reads TGTGCCAGCAGCTCGGAGGCTAGGAAGGTCAATGAGCAGTTCTTC. Protein: CASSSEARKVNEQFF.

This clonotype was recorded many times. The V gene is TRBV5-1, the J gene TRBJ2-1; tentative D call: TRBD1 (5 bases). Germline V gives CDR1 SGHRS, CDR2 YFSETQ. V lost 4 bases to trimming and J lost 6 bases, with 8 bases between them. There are 12 residues in the CDR3. CDR3: CASSLTVNEQFF. In DNA, the CDR3 is TGCGCCAGCAGCCTGACAGTCAATGAGCAGTTCTTC.

This clonotype appeared many times. The chain is built from TRBV4-3 and TRBJ2-7; D unclear. CDR3 size: 13 residues. The V gene's germline CDR1 is LGHNA and CDR2 YSLEER. V was pared by 0 bases and J by 3 bases, with 6 bases between. The CDR3, as DNA: TGCGCCAGCAGCCAAGAAGGCGACTACGAGCAGTACTTC. It yields the protein CASSQEGDYEQYF.

This clonotype has a count of ten or more. The gene calls are TRBV5-1 and TRBJ2-7, with 7 bases identical to TRBD1. Germline V gene data show CDR1 as SGHRS and CDR2 as YFSETQ. The CDR3 totals 12 residues. Unmatched junction bases numbered 3, after V lost 4 bases and J lost 5 bases. CDR3 region: CASSTGTDEQYF. For the CDR3, the DNA is TGCGCCAGCAGCACAGGGACAGACGAGCAGTACTTC. Together with reference TRBV5-1 and TRBJ2-7, the CDR3 gives the full variable domain: KAGVTQTPRYLIKTRGQQVTLSCSPISGHRSVSWYQQTPGQGLQFLFEYFSETQRNKGNFPGRFSGRQFSNSRSEMNVSTLELGDSALYLCASSTGTDEQYFGPGTRLTVT.

There are a few counts of this clonotype. The chain joins TRBV7-9 to TRBJ2-7; unclear D gene. This CDR3 contains 13 residues. Trimming took off 4 bases at V and 3 bases at J, with 10 bases between the two ends. Germline CDR1 SEHNR, CDR2 FQNEAQ (reference sequence). The CDR3: CASSSGPFYEQYF. The CDR3, as DNA: TGTGCCAGCAGCTCAGGCCCATTCTACGAGCAGTACTTC.

This clonotype appeared many times. This chain joins TRBV12-3 or TRBV12-4 and TRBJ2-1, with unresolved D. The CDR3 contains 13 residues. The V gene lost 4 bases and the J gene lost 7 bases, with 11 bases spanning the gap. CDR3 sequence reads: CASSSVIWNEQFF. The CDR3 nucleotides are TGTGCCAGCAGTTCCGTTATTTGGAATGAGCAGTTCTTC.

This clonotype was recorded at least ten times. This rearrangement joins TRBV7-9 to TRBJ1-5, with D hard to call. This CDR3 comprises 14 residues. V shed 1 base and J shed 1 base, with 5 bases lying between them. Germline CDR1 SEHNR, CDR2 FQNEAQ (reference sequence). CDR3 coding DNA: TGTGCCAGCAGCTTAGGGGTGAGCAATCAGCCCCAGCATTTT. Translation gives CASSLGVSNQPQHF. Complete variable domain (other parts from reference TRBV7-9 and TRBJ1-5): DTGVSQNPRHKITKRGQNVTFRCDPISEHNRLYWYRQTLGQGPEFLTYFQNEAQLEKSRLLSDRFSAERPKGSFSTLEIQRTEQGDSAMYLCASSLGVSNQPQHFGDGTRLSIL.

This clonotype was found many times. The chain couples TRBV7-8 to TRBJ2-5; D is ambiguous. V lost 5 bases, J lost 3 bases, and 10 bases lay in between. The CDR3 runs to 13 residues. Germline values: CDR1 SGHVS, CDR2 FQNEAQ. CDR3 in amino acids: CASSPGPEETQYF. CDR3 DNA: TGTGCCAGCAGCCCCGGACCGGAAGAGACCCAGTACTTC.

This clonotype has a count of ten or more. This chain connects TRBV5-1 to TRBJ2-7; TRBD2 is a possible D gene (5 bases). Deletions cut 4 bases from V and 1 base from J, with 9 bases between. Germline loops: CDR1 SGHRS, CDR2 YFSETQ. CDR3 length: 13 residues. This CDR3 is CASSRSGSYEQYF. The CDR3 region has the DNA TGCGCCAGCAGCAGGAGCGGATCCTACGAGCAGTACTTC.

The V call is TRBV7-2, the J call TRBJ1-4, with 11 bases matching TRBD1. The ends lost 5 bases at V and 10 bases at J; junction bases unmatched: 9. Germline loops: CDR1 SGHTA, CDR2 FQGNSA. The CDR3 has 15 residues. The CDR3 here is CASSPPGTGGAKLFF. CDR3 in DNA: TGTGCCAGCAGCCCTCCGGGGACAGGGGGAGCAAAACTGTTTTTT.

A remark on this clonotype: This could be a read error, since a much larger clone is one nucleotide away. This sequence joins TRBV9 and TRBJ2-1, with D perhaps assigned TRBD1 or TRBD2 (5 bases each). The ends were cut back, 4 bases at V and 6 bases at J, with 23 bases in the middle. The germline gives CDR1 SGDLS, CDR2 YYNGEE. CDR3 length equals 17 residues. CDR3: CASSPGWSSWGFNEQFF. The CDR3 region has the DNA TGTGCCAGCAGCCCGGGGTGGTCAAGCTGGGGGTTCAATGAGCAGTTCTTC. Supplemented by reference TRBV9 and TRBJ2-1, the full variable domain reads DSGVTQTPKHLITATGQRVTLRCSPRSGDLSVYWYQQSLDQGLQFLIQYYNGEERAKGNILERFSAQQFPDLHSELNLSSLELGDSALYFCASSPGWSSWGFNEQFFGPGTRLTVL.

This clonotype appeared many times. This CDR3 is CASSSNSVNYGYTF. The CDR3 bases are TGTGCCAGCAGCTCTAACAGCGTTAACTATGGCTACACCTTC. V is TRBV11-2 and J is TRBJ1-2; D remains unclear. Germline V CDR1 and CDR2: SGHAT, FQNNGV. The CDR3 is 14 amino acids. V shed 4 bases and J shed 1 base, with 10 bases lying between them.

This clonotype was observed a few times. The chain recombines TRBV5-1 with TRBJ1-5; 7 bases fit TRBD1. V lost 4 bases and J lost 5; bases outside the gene matches: 3. From germline, CDR1 is SGHRS and CDR2 YFSETQ. CDR3 length equals 13 residues. CDR3 amino acids: CASSLQGDQPQHF. CDR3 nucleotides: TGCGCCAGCAGCCTGCAGGGGGATCAGCCCCAGCATTTT.

This clonotype occurred many times. CDR3 sequence: CASSQTGRSGAFF. CDR3 DNA sequence: TGTGCCAGCAGCCAAACTGGACGGTCGGGGGCTTTCTTT. V usage is TRBV4-2 and J usage is TRBJ1-1; D ambiguous. CDR3 size: 13 residues. CDR1 is LGHNA, CDR2 YNFKEQ, per germline. The V gene lost 2 bases and the J gene lost 11 bases, with 15 bases spanning the gap.

This clonotype was detected ten times or more. CDR3 residues: CASRLHSGTGHREQYF. DNA for the CDR3: TGTGCCAGCAGGCTTCACAGCGGGACAGGGCACCGTGAGCAGTACTTC. The V gene is TRBV28, the J gene TRBJ2-7; 9 bases map to TRBD1. Germline V gene lookup returns CDR1 MDHEN and CDR2 SYDVKM. V gave up 6 bases and J gave up 7 bases; unmatched junction bases: 16. The CDR3 consists of 16 residues.

This sequence joins TRBV6-1 and TRBJ2-5; 8 nucleotides align to TRBD1. There are 15 residues in the CDR3. Germline V lookup: CDR1 MNHNS, CDR2 SASEGT. J lost 5 bases, V lost 0 bases, and 5 bases had no gene match. Here the CDR3 DNA reads TGTGCCAGCAGTGAAGCCCGACAGGGGACGGAGACCCAGTACTTC. Translating it yields CASSEARQGTETQYF.